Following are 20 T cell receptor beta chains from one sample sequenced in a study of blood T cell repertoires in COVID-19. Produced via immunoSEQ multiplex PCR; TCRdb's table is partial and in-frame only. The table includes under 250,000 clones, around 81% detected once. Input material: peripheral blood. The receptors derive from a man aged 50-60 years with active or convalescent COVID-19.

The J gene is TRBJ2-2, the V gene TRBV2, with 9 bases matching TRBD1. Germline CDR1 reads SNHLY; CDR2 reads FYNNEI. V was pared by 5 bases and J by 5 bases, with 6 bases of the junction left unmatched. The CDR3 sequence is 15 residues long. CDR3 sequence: CASSSGQGGTGELFF. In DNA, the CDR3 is TGTGCCAGCAGTTCGGGACAGGGAGGAACCGGGGAGCTGTTTTTT.

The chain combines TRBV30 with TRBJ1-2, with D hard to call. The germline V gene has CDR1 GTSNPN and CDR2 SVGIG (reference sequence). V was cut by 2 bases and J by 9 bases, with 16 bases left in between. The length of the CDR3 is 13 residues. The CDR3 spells CAWSPWVLDSYTF. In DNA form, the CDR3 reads TGTGCCTGGAGTCCTTGGGTCCTCGACAGCTACACCTTC.

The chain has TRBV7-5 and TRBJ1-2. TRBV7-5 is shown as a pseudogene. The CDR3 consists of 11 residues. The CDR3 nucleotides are TGTGTGGTGTGGGGGAGGGATGGCTACACCTTC. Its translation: CVVWGRDGYTF.

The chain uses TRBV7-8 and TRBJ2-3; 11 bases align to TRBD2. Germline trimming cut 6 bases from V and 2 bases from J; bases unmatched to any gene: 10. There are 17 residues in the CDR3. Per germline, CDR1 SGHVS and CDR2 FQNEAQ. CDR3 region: CASSLVTSGGFTDTQYF. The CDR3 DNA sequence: TGTGCCAGCAGTCTCGTTACTAGCGGGGGATTCACAGATACGCAGTATTTT.

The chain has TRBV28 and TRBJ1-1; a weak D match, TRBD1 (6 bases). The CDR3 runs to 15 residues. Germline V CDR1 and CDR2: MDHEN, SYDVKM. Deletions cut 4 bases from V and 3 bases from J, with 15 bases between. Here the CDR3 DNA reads TGTGCCAGCAGTTCCGGGTTCGGACAGCACACTGAAGCTTTCTTT. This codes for CASSSGFGQHTEAFF. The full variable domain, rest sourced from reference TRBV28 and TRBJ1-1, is DVKVTQSSRYLVKRTGEKVFLECVQDMDHENMFWYRQDPGLGLRLIYFSYDVKMKEKGDIPEGYSVSREKKERFSLILESASTNQTSMYLCASSSGFGQHTEAFFGQGTRLTVV.

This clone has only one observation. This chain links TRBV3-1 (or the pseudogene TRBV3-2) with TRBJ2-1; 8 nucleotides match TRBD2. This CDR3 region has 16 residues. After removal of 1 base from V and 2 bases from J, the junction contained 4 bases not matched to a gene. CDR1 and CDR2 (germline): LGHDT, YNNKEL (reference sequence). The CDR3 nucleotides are TGTGCCAGCAGCCAAGTGTCGGGGGGGGCCTACAATGAGCAGTTCTTC. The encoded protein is CASSQVSGGAYNEQFF.

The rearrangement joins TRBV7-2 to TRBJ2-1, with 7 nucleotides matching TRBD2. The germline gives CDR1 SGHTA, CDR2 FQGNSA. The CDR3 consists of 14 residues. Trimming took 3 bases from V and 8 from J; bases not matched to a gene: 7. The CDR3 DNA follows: TGTGCCAGCAGCTTTGGCGGGGGACGCGATGAGCAGTTCTTC. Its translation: CASSFGGGRDEQFF.

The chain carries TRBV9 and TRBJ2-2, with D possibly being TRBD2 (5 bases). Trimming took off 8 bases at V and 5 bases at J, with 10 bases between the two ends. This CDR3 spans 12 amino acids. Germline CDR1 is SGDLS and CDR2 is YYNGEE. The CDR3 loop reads CASSGLTGELFF. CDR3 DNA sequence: TGTGCCAGTTCGGGGTTGACCGGGGAGCTGTTTTTT.

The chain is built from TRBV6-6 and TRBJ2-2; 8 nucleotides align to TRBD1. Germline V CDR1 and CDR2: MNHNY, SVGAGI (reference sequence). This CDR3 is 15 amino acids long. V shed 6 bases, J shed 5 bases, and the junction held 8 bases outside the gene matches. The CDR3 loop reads CASRRTGIFTGELFF. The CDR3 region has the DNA TGTGCCAGCAGAAGGACAGGGATTTTTACCGGGGAGCTGTTTTTT.

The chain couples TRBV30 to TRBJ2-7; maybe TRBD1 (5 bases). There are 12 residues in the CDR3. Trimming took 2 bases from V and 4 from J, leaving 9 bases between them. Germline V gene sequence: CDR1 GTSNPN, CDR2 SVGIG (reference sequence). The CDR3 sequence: CAWSPGPYEQYF. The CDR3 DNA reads TGTGCCTGGAGTCCAGGGCCTTACGAGCAGTACTTC.

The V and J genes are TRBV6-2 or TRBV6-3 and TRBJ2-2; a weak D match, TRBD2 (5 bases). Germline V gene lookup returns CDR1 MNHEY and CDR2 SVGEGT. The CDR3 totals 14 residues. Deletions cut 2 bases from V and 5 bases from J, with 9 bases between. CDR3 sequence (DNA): TGTGCCAGCAGTTACGAGGGCTCTACCGGGGAGCTGTTTTTT. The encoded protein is CASSYEGSTGELFF.

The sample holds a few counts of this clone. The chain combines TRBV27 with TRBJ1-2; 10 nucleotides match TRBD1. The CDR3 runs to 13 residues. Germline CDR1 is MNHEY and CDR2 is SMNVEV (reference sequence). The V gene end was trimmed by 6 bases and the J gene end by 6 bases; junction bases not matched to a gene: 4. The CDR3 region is CASSPGTGDGYTF. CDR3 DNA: TGTGCCAGCAGCCCCGGGACAGGGGATGGCTACACCTTC.

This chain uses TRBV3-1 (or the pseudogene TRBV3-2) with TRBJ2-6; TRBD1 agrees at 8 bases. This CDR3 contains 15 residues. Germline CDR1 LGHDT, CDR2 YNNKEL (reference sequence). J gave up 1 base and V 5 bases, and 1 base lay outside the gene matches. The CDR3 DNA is TGTGCCAGCAGCAACAGGGGGTCTGGGGCCAACGTCCTGACTTTC. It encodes CASSNRGSGANVLTF.

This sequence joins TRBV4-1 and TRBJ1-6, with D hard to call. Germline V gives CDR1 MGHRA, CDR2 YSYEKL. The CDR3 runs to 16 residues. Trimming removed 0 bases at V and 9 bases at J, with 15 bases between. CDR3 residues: CASSQDSVRSGSPLHF. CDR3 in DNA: TGCGCCAGCAGCCAAGATTCGGTACGGTCGGGTTCACCCCTCCACTTT.

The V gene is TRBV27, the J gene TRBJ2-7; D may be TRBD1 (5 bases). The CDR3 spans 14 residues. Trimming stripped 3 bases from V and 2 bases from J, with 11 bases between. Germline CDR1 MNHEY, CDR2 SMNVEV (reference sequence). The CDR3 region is CASSLGQGPYEQYF. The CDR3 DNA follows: TGTGCCAGCAGTTTGGGTCAGGGCCCCTACGAGCAGTACTTC.

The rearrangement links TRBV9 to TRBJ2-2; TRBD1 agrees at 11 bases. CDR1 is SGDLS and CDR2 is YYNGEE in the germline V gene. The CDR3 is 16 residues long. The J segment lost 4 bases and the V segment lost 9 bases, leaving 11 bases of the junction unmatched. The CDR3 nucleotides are TGTGCCACCTCCTTCACCGGGACAGGGGGCACCGGGGAGCTGTTTTTT. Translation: CATSFTGTGGTGELFF.

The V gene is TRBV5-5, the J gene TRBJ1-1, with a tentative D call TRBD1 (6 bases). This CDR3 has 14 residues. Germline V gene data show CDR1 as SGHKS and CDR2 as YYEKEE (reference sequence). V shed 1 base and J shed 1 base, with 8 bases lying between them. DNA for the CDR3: TGTGCCAGCAGCTTGACAGGGCAGAACACTGAAGCTTTCTTT. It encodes CASSLTGQNTEAFF.

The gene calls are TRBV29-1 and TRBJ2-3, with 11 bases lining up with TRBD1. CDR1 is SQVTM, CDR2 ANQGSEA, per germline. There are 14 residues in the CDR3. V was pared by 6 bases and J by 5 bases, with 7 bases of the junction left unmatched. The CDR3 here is CSVVRGTGGDTQYF. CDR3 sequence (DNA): TGCAGCGTCGTCCGAGGGACAGGGGGAGATACGCAGTATTTT.

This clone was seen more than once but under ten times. For the CDR3, the DNA is TGTGCCAGCAGCTTGGCTGCCAGGTTTACTGGAAACACCATATATTTT. It is translated as CASSLAARFTGNTIYF. The chain has TRBV7-2 and TRBJ1-3; D not resolved. This CDR3 comprises 16 residues. V shed 3 bases and J shed 2 bases, with 14 bases lying between them. The germline V gene has CDR1 SGHTA and CDR2 FQGNSA.

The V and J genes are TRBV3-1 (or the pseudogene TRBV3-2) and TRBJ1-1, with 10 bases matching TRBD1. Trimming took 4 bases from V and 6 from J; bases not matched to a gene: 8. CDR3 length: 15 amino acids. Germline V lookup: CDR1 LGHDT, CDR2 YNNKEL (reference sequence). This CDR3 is CASSPRQGAAPEAFF. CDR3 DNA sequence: TGTGCCAGCAGCCCGAGACAGGGGGCAGCCCCTGAAGCTTTCTTT.